These 15 T cell receptor beta chains were sequenced from one sample in a study of blood T cell repertoires in COVID-19. The method was immunoSEQ multiplex PCR; TCRdb's version includes in-frame clones alone and lacks a portion of them. The table includes 35,000 to 40,000 clones, approximately 80% detected once. Sequenced sample: peripheral blood. The receptor source for this set is a man aged 55-75 years with COVID-19, enrolled during active disease.

This chain connects TRBV10-2 to TRBJ2-7; 8 bases are shared with TRBD1. The germline gives CDR1 WSHSY, CDR2 SAAADI. Trimming at V came to 6 bases and at J to 6 bases, leaving 7 bases not matched to a gene. CDR3 length: 13 residues. The CDR3 spells CASRSQGAGEQYF. In DNA, the CDR3 is TGCGCCAGCAGAAGCCAGGGGGCAGGCGAGCAGTACTTC.

The CDR3 is CASSPNSYGYTF. As DNA, the CDR3 is TGTGCCAGCAGTCCCAATTCCTATGGCTACACCTTC. V and J are TRBV3-1 (or the pseudogene TRBV3-2) and TRBJ1-2, with D hard to call. Germline lookup yields CDR1 LGHDT and CDR2 YNNKEL (reference sequence). CDR3 length equals 12 residues. V shed 6 bases and J shed 4 bases, with 9 bases lying between them.

This clone has a single count. This chain uses TRBV5-4 with TRBJ1-4; D perhaps matches TRBD1 (6 bases). Germline V gene data show CDR1 as SGHNT and CDR2 as YYREEE (reference sequence). The CDR3 is made up of 15 amino acids. V dropped 4 bases and J dropped 8 bases, with 18 bases sitting between them. The CDR3 bases are TGTGCCAGCAGCGCGAAGTTTGGCAGGGGCGAAAAACTGTTTTTT. Translated: CASSAKFGRGEKLFF.

This clone was counted a few times. V gene TRBV4-1 combines with J gene TRBJ1-1, with D unresolved. Germline assignment: CDR1 MGHRA and CDR2 YSYEKL. V was clipped by 0 bases and J by 10 bases, with 15 bases between them. This CDR3 has 14 residues. CDR3 nucleotides: TGCGCCAGCAGCCAAGAAGTAAGTCCTTACGGAGCTTTCTTT. It codes for CASSQEVSPYGAFF.

The chain carries TRBV5-4 and TRBJ2-1; tentative D call: TRBD2 (6 bases). With 1 base removed from V and 5 bases from J, the gap between germline ends came to 13 bases. The germline CDR1 and CDR2 sequences are SGHNT and YYREEE (reference sequence). There are 15 residues in the CDR3. The CDR3 loop is CASSLTGLKNNEQFF. In DNA form, the CDR3 reads TGTGCCAGCAGCTTGACGGGACTGAAGAACAATGAGCAGTTCTTC. Full variable domain (outside the CDR3, taken from reference TRBV5-4 and TRBJ2-1): ETGVTQSPTHLIKTRGQQVTLRCSSQSGHNTVSWYQQALGQGPQFIFQYYREEENGRGNFPPRFSGLQFPNYSSELNVNALELDDSALYLCASSLTGLKNNEQFFGPGTRLTVL.

The V call is TRBV15, the J call TRBJ2-6; TRBD2 agrees at 7 bases. Germline-derived CDR1 and CDR2 are LNHNV and YYDKDF (reference sequence). V lost 5 bases, J lost 4 bases, and 8 bases stayed unmatched. The CDR3 contains 16 residues. The chain's CDR3 is CATSFEGGSGANVLTF. The CDR3 DNA sequence: TGTGCCACCAGCTTCGAGGGAGGGTCCGGGGCCAACGTCCTGACTTTC.

This rearrangement joins TRBV29-1 to TRBJ2-7; D ambiguous. Trimming took 6 bases from V and 0 from J, leaving 9 bases between them. CDR3 length: 12 residues. The germline V gene encodes CDR1 SQVTM and CDR2 ANQGSEA. CDR3 DNA: TGCAGCGTCAGTCCTAGCTCCTACGAGCAGTACTTC. Protein product: CSVSPSSYEQYF.

J is TRBJ1-5 and V is TRBV18, with D perhaps matching TRBD1 (6 bases). The V gene's germline CDR1 is KGHSH and CDR2 LQKENI. Trimming removed 6 bases from V and 4 bases from J, with 16 bases in between. The CDR3 loop spans 15 amino acids. The CDR3 spells CASSLQDSSNQPQHF. For the CDR3, the DNA is TGTGCCAGCTCGCTCCAGGACAGTTCAAATCAGCCCCAGCATTTT.

This clone turned up a few times. V is TRBV5-5 and J is TRBJ2-7; 8 positions match TRBD1. V was pared by 0 bases and J by 2 bases, with 4 bases of the junction left unmatched. CDR3 size: 15 residues. Germline loops: CDR1 SGHKS, CDR2 YYEKEE (reference sequence). CDR3 coding DNA: TGTGCCAGCAGCTTGGCGGGACAGGACCCCTACGAGCAGTACTTC. The encoded protein is CASSLAGQDPYEQYF.

This clone was detected once. The chain couples TRBV7-9 to TRBJ1-4; D unclear. Trimming pared 1 base from V and 1 base from J, leaving 10 bases between. Germline CDR1 reads SEHNR; CDR2 reads FQNEAQ (reference sequence). The CDR3 sequence is 16 residues long. In nucleotides, the CDR3 is TGTGCCAGCAGCTTAGGTACAGCCTTAACTAATGAAAAACTGTTTTTT. The encoded protein is CASSLGTALTNEKLFF.

Only a few counts were recorded for this clone. The chain employs TRBV19 and TRBJ1-2, with D tentatively TRBD1 (5 bases). V gave up 4 bases and J gave up 8 bases, with 20 bases separating them. This CDR3 is 15 amino acids long. Germline CDR1 reads LNHDA; CDR2 reads SQIVND (reference sequence). The CDR3 reads CASSSGRANFPGYTF. The CDR3 DNA sequence: TGTGCCAGTAGTAGTGGCAGGGCGAATTTCCCCGGCTACACCTTC.

The V call is TRBV20-1, the J call TRBJ1-1; no reliable D call. The CDR3 covers 13 residues. From germline, CDR1 is DFQATT and CDR2 SNEGSKA (reference sequence). Trimming shortened V by 3 bases and J by 8 bases, and 16 bases separated the two germline ends. Here the CDR3 DNA reads TGCAGTGCTAGTGCCGGGGTGCTTATGGAAGCTTTCTTT. It is translated as CSASAGVLMEAFF.

This clone occurred once. V is TRBV18 and J is TRBJ1-3, with D perhaps matching TRBD1 (6 bases). This CDR3 is built from 17 residues. CDR1 KGHSH and CDR2 LQKENI come from the germline V gene. Trimming cost V 3 bases and J 0 bases, with 15 bases left between them. CDR3: CASSPRTTGHSGNTIYF. The CDR3 DNA is TGTGCCAGCTCACCCAGAACGACAGGTCACTCTGGAAACACCATATATTTT. Looking up the rest from reference TRBV18 and TRBJ1-3 gives the full variable domain: NAGVMQNPRHLVRRRGQEARLRCSPMKGHSHVYWYRQLPEEGLKFMVYLQKENIIDESGMPKERFSAEFPKEGPSILRIQQVVRGDSAAYFCASSPRTTGHSGNTIYFGEGSWLTVV.

The gene calls are TRBV19 and TRBJ1-3; D is undetermined. The length of the CDR3 is 15 residues. Trimming pared 3 bases from V and 0 bases from J, leaving 9 bases between. CDR1 and CDR2 (germline): LNHDA, SQIVND (reference sequence). CDR3 sequence: CASSIGSLSGNTIYF. The CDR3 DNA reads TGTGCCAGTAGTATCGGGTCTCTCTCTGGAAACACCATATATTTT. Complete variable domain (other parts from reference TRBV19 and TRBJ1-3): DGGITQSPKYLFRKEGQNVTLSCEQNLNHDAMYWYRQDPGQGLRLIYYSQIVNDFQKGDIAEGYSVSREKKESFPLTVTSAQKNPTAFYLCASSIGSLSGNTIYFGEGSWLTVV.

The V call is TRBV11-3, the J call TRBJ2-2; a possible D gene is TRBD1 (6 bases). V shed 5 bases and J shed 3 bases, with 16 bases lying between them. This CDR3 is built from 16 residues. Germline lookup yields CDR1 SGHNT and CDR2 YENEEA. CDR3 loop: CASSPPGTLYTGELFF. For the CDR3, the DNA is TGTGCCAGCAGCCCGCCCGGGACATTGTACACCGGGGAGCTGTTTTTT. Looking up the rest from reference TRBV11-3 and TRBJ2-2 gives the full variable domain: EAGVVQSPRYKIIEKKQPVAFWCNPISGHNTLYWYLQNLGQGPELLIRYENEEAVDDSQLPKDRFSAERLKGVDSTLKIQPAELGDSAVYLCASSPPGTLYTGELFFGEGSRLTVL.